The next 5 T cell receptor beta chains were all read from a single sample in a study of shared clonotypes between healthy human individuals. Sequencing was performed with immunoSEQ multiplex PCR; in TCRdb, only in-frame clones are kept and a portion is missing. This sample has 650,000 to 800,000 clones; 72% occur once, and the top ten carry about 1.8%. The sequencing input was memory CD4+ T cells sorted from blood. Subset described: CD45RA-negative fraction. The receptors originated from a woman aged 25 to 39 in good health.

Details on this clone: Distinct nucleotide sequences in the sample also encode this CDR3. The V call is TRBV5-1, the J call TRBJ2-1; TRBD2 agrees at 7 bases. The CDR3 sequence is 15 residues long. V dropped 2 bases and J dropped 4; count of bases not matched to a gene: 6. Germline V gene lookup returns CDR1 SGHRS and CDR2 YFSETQ. The CDR3 here is CASSLSSGSYNEQFF. The CDR3 region has the DNA TGCGCCAGCAGCTTATCTAGCGGTTCTTACAATGAGCAGTTCTTC.

This chain links TRBV13 with TRBJ2-1; unclear D gene. This CDR3 is 14 amino acids long. The V gene's germline CDR1 is PRHDT and CDR2 FYEKMQ (reference sequence). The ends were cut back, 4 bases at V and 0 bases at J, with 7 bases in the middle. The CDR3 protein is CASSWRSSYNEQFF. The CDR3 DNA reads TGTGCCAGCAGCTGGCGGAGCTCCTACAATGAGCAGTTCTTC.

The chain carries TRBV7-8 and TRBJ1-2, with D possibly being TRBD1 (5 bases). Trimming pared 4 bases from V and 0 bases from J, leaving 21 bases between. The CDR3 is made up of 18 amino acids. Germline V gives CDR1 SGHVS, CDR2 FQNEAQ. CDR3 nucleotide sequence: TGTGCCAGCAGCTCCCAGACAGCATTCCAAAGAGCTAACTATGGCTACACCTTC. Translation gives CASSSQTAFQRANYGYTF.

The chain combines TRBV13 with TRBJ2-5, with D perhaps matching TRBD1 or TRBD2 (6 bases each). CDR3 length: 15 amino acids. Looked up from germline, CDR1 is PRHDT and CDR2 is FYEKMQ (reference sequence). Trimming removed 0 bases at V and 5 bases at J, with 13 bases between. The CDR3 loop reads CASSLGPGAKETQYF. The CDR3 coding sequence is TGTGCCAGCAGCTTAGGGCCGGGGGCGAAGGAGACCCAGTACTTC.

The chain uses TRBV9 and TRBJ2-7, with TRBD1 matching 9 bases. With V trimmed by 4 bases and J by 5 bases, 10 bases remained unmatched. CDR1 and CDR2 (germline): SGDLS, YYNGEE. The CDR3 has 15 residues. As DNA, the CDR3 is TGTGCCAGCAGCACCAGGGGGACAGGGATACACGAGCAGTACTTC. As protein: CASSTRGTGIHEQYF.